The source of this T cell receptor beta chain is a study of blood T cells in healthy people across ages. This clonotype was counted between two and nine times. The second PCR ran roughly 6 to 11 cycles with a sample-barcoded 5' primer and J-beta primers. TCRdb passed the 5' RACE reads through MiXCR, listing each CDR3 protein once. The top ten hold about 7.7% of the sample, which has around 1,700,000 distinct CDR3 sequences, approximately 28% seen once. The clonotype comes from a woman in her twenties or thirties in good health. Sample: blood.

CDR3 DNA: TGTGCCAGCAGTGGGTATTCCTACGAGCAGTACTTC. Translated: CASSGYSYEQYF. This chain links TRBV28 with TRBJ2-7; no clear D. Per the germline V gene, CDR1 is MDHEN and CDR2 is SYDVKM. The CDR3 is 12 amino acids. Trimming stripped 5 bases from V and 1 base from J, with 6 bases between.